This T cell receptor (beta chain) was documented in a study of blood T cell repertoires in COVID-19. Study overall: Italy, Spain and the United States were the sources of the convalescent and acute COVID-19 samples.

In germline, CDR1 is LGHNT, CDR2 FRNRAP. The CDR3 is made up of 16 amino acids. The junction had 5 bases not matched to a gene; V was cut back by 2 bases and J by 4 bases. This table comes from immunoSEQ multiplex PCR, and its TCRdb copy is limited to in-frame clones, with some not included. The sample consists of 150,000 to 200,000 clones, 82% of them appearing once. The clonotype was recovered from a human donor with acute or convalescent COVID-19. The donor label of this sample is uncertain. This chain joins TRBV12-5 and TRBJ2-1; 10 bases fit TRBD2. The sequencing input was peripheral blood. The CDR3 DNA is TGTGCTAGTGGTTTGCGAACTAGCGGGGATTACAATGAGCAGTTCTTC. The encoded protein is CASGLRTSGDYNEQFF.